This paragraph reports one T cell receptor beta chain. The antigen is unknown. The sample originates from a study of type 1 and type 2 diabetes patients. Across the whole study: Samples came from type 1 diabetic, type 2 diabetic or nondiabetic people, recruited in China. CD4+ or CD8+ T cells were positively selected from PBMCs with microbeads.

Overall study results and limits: Both CD4+ and CD8+ type 2 diabetes repertoires showed significantly higher diversity than type 1.

PCR was run on genomic DNA. Multiplex PCR with 30 forward and 13 reverse primers amplified the TCR beta CDR3. TCRdb re-called the multiplex PCR reads through MiXCR, storing one row per CDR3 protein. The sample yields 280,000 or so distinct CDR3 sequences, around 47% seen once. This CDR3 spans 15 amino acids. After removal of 5 bases from V and 3 bases from J, the junction contained 7 bases not matched to a gene. In germline, CDR1 is SGHTA, CDR2 FQGNSA. Sequencing input: peripheral blood mononuclear cells (PBMCs). This sequence was found in a young man with type 2 diabetes. The chain combines TRBV7-2 with TRBJ2-1, with 7 bases identical to TRBD2. DNA of the CDR3: TGTGCCAGCAGCCCTCAGGCGGGGGACTACAATGAGCAGTTCTTC. Its protein product is CASSPQAGDYNEQFF.